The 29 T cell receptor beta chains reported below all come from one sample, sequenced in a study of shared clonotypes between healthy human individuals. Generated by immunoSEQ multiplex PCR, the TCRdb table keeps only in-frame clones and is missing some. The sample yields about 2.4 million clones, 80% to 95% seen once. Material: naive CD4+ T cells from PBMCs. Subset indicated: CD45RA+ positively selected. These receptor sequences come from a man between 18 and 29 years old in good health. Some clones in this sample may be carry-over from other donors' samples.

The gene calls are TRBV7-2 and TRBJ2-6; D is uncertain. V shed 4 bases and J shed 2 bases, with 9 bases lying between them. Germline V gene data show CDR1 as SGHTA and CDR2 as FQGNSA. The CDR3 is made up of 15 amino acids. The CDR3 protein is CASSSVGTGANVLTF. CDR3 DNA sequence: TGTGCCAGCAGCTCCGTGGGGACTGGGGCCAACGTCCTGACTTTC.

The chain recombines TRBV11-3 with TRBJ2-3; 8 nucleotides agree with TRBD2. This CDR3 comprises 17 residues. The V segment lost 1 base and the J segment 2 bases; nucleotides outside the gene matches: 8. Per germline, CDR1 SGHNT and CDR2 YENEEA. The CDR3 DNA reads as TGTGCCAGCAGCTTAGGTGGCCCAGCGGGGGACACAGATACGCAGTATTTT. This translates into CASSLGGPAGDTDTQYF.

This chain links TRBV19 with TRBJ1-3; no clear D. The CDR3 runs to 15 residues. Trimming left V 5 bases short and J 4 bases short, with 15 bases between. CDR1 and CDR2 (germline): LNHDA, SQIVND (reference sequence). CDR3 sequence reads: CASSLPRRQGNTIYF. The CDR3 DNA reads TGTGCCAGTAGTCTCCCGCGCCGACAAGGAAACACCATATATTTT.

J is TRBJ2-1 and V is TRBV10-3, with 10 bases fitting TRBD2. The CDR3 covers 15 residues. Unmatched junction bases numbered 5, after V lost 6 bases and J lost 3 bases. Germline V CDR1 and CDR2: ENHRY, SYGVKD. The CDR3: CAIRPSGSLYNEQFF. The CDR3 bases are TGTGCCATCAGGCCTAGCGGGAGCCTCTACAATGAGCAGTTCTTC.

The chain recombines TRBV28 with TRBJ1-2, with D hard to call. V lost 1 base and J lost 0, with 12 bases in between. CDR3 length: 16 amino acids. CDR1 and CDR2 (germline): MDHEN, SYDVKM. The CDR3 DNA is TGTGCCAGCAGTTTATCCCCAGGAGCAGCTAACTATGGCTACACCTTC. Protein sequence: CASSLSPGAANYGYTF.

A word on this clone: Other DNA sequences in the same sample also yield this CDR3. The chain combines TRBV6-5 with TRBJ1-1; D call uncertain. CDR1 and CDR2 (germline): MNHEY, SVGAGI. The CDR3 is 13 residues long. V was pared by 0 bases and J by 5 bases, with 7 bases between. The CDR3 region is CASSYSLGTEAFF. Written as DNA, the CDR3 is TGTGCCAGCAGTTACTCCCTAGGGACTGAAGCTTTCTTT.

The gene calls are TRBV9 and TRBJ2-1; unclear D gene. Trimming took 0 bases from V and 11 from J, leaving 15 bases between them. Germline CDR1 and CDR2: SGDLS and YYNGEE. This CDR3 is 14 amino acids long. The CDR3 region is CASSVARLAGKQFF. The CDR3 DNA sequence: TGTGCCAGCAGCGTAGCTAGGCTCGCCGGTAAGCAGTTCTTC.

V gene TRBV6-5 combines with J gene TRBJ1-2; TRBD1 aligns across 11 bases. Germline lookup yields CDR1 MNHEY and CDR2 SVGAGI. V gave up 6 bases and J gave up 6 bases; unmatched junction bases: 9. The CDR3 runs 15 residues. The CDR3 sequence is CASSRAGTGGNGYTF. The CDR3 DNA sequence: TGTGCCAGCAGCCGCGCCGGGACAGGGGGAAATGGCTACACCTTC.

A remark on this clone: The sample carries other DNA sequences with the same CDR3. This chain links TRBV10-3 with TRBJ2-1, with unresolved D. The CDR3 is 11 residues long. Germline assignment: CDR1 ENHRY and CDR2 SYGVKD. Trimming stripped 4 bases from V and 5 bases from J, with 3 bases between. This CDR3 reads CAISGNNEQFF. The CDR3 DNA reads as TGTGCCATCAGTGGGAACAATGAGCAGTTCTTC.

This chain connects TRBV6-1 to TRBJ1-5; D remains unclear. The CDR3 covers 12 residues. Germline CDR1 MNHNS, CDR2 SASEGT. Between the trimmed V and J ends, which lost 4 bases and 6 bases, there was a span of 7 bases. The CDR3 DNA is TGTGCCAGCAGTGCCGTTCCTCAGCCCCAGCATTTT. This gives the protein CASSAVPQPQHF.

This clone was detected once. The chain's CDR3 is CASSAQGTDTQYF. In DNA form, the CDR3 reads TGTGCCAGCAGTGCCCAGGGGACAGATACGCAGTATTTT. The chain is built from TRBV2 and TRBJ2-3; tentatively, D is TRBD1 (6 bases). The CDR3 contains 13 residues. V was pared by 4 bases and J by 3 bases, with 8 bases between. The V gene's germline CDR1 is SNHLY and CDR2 FYNNEI. Full variable domain (outside the CDR3, taken from reference TRBV2 and TRBJ2-3): EPEVTQTPSHQVTQMGQEVILRCVPISNHLYFYWYRQILGQKVEFLVSFYNNEISEKSEIFDDQFSVERPDGSNFTLKIRSTKLEDSAMYFCASSAQGTDTQYFGPGTRLTVL.

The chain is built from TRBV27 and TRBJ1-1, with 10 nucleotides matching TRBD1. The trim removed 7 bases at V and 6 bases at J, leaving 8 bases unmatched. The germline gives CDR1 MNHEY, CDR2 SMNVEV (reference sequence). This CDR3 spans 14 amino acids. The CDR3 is CASTLKTGGPEAFF. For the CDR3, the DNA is TGTGCCAGCACCCTAAAGACAGGGGGCCCTGAAGCTTTCTTT.

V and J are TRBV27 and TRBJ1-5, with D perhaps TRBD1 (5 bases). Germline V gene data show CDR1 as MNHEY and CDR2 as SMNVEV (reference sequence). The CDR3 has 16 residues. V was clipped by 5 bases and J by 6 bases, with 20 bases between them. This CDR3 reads CASSPMSGARGQPQHF. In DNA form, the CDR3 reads TGTGCCAGCAGTCCCATGTCCGGGGCGAGGGGTCAGCCCCAGCATTTT.

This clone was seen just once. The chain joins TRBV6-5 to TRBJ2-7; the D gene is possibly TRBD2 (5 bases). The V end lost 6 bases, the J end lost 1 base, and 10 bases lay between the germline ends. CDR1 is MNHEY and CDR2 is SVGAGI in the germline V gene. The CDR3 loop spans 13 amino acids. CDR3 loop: CASRPTGSYEQYF. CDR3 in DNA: TGTGCCAGCAGGCCAACGGGATCCTACGAGCAGTACTTC.

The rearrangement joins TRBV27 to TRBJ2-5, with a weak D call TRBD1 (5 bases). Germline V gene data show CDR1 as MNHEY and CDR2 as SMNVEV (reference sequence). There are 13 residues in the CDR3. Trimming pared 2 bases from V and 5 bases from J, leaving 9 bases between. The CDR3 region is CASSLGARETQYF. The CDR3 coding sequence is TGTGCCAGCAGTTTAGGGGCCAGGGAGACCCAGTACTTC.

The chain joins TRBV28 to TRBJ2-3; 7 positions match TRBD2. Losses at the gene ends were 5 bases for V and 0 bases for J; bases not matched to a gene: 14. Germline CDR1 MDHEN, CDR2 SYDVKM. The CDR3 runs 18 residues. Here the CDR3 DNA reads TGTGCCAGCAGTGAACTGTACTATCGAGCGGGAAGCACAGATACGCAGTATTTT. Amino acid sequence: CASSELYYRAGSTDTQYF. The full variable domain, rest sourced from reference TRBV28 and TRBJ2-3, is DVKVTQSSRYLVKRTGEKVFLECVQDMDHENMFWYRQDPGLGLRLIYFSYDVKMKEKGDIPEGYSVSREKKERFSLILESASTNQTSMYLCASSELYYRAGSTDTQYFGPGTRLTVL.

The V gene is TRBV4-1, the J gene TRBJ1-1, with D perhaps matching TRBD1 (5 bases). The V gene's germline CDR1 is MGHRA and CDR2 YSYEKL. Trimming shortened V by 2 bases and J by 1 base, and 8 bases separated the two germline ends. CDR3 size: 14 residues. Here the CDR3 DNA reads TGCGCCAGCAGCCAAAGAGGGGAGAACACTGAAGCTTTCTTT. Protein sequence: CASSQRGENTEAFF.

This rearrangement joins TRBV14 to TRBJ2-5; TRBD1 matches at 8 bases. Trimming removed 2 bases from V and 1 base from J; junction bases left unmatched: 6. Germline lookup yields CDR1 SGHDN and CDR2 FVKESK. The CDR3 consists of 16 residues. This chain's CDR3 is CASSQLYRGSQETQYF. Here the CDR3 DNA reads TGTGCCAGCAGCCAACTCTACAGGGGGTCCCAAGAGACCCAGTACTTC.

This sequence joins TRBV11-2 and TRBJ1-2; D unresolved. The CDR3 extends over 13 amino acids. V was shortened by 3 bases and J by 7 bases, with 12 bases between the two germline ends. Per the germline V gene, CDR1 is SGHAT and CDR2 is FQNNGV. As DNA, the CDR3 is TGTGCCAGCAGCTTTTCAGCAGACGCTGGCTACACCTTC. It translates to CASSFSADAGYTF.

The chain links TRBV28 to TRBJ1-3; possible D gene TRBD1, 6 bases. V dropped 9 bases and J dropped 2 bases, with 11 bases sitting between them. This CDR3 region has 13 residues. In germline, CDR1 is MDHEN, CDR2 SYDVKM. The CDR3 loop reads CASAGGPGNTIYF. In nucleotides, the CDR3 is TGTGCCAGTGCGGGGGGCCCTGGAAACACCATATATTTT.

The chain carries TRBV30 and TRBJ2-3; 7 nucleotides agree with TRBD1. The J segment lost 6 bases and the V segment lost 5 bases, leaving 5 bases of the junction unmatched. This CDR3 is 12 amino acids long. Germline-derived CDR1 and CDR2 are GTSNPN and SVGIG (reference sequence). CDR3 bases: TGTGCCTGGGACCCACAGGGGGATACGCAGTATTTT. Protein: CAWDPQGDTQYF.

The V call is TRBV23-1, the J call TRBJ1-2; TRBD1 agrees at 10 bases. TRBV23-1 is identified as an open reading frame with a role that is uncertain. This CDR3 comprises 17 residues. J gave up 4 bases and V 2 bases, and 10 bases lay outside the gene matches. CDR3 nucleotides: TGCGCCAGCAGTCAAGACAGGGGGCCGTGTTGTGGCTATGGCTACACCTTC. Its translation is CASSQDRGPCCGYGYTF.

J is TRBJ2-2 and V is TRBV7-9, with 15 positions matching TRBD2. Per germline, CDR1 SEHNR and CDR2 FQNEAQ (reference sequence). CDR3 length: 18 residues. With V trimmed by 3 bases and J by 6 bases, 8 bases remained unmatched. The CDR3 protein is CASSFRTSGRVGPGELFF. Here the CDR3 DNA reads TGTGCCAGCAGCTTCCGGACTAGCGGGAGGGTAGGCCCCGGGGAGCTGTTTTTT.

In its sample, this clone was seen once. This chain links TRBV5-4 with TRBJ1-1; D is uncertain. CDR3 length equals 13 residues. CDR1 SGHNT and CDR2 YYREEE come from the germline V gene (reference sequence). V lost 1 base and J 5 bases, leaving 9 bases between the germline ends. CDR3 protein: CASSLMGSTEAFF. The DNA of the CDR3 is TGTGCCAGCAGCTTGATGGGGAGTACTGAAGCTTTCTTT.

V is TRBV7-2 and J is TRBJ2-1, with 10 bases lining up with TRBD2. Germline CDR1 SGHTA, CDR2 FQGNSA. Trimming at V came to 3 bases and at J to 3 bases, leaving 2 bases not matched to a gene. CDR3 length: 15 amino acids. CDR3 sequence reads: CASSFGTSDYNEQFF. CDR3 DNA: TGTGCCAGCAGCTTCGGGACTAGCGACTACAATGAGCAGTTCTTC.

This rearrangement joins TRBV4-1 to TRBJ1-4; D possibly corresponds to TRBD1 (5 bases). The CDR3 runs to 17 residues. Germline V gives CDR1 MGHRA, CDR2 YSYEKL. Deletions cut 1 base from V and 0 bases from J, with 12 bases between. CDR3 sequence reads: CASSQVTRQSTNEKLFF. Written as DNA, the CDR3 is TGCGCCAGCAGCCAAGTAACCCGACAGTCAACTAATGAAAAACTGTTTTTT.

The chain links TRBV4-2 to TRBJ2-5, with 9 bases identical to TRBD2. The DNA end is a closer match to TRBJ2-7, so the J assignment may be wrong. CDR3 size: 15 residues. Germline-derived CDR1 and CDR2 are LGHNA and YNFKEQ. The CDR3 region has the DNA TGTGCCAGCAGCCAGCTGACTAGCGGATCCTACGAGCAGTACTTC. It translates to CASSQLTSGSYEQYF.

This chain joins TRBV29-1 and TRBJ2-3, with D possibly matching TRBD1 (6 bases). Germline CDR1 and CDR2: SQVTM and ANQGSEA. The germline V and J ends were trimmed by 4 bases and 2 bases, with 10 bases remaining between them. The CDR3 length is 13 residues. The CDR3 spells CSVVWDTTDTQYF. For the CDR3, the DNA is TGCAGCGTTGTTTGGGACACCACAGATACGCAGTATTTT.

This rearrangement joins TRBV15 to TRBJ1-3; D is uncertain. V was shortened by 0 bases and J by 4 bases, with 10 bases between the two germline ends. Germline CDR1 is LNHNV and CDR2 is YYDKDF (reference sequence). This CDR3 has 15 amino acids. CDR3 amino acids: CATSRDSSDGNTIYF. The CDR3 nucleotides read TGTGCCACCAGCAGAGATAGTTCTGACGGAAACACCATATATTTT.